This T cell receptor (beta chain) derives from a study of monozygotic twins with inflammatory bowel disease. Blood samples, whole and unsorted for T cells, yielded the isolated total RNA. TCRdb re-called the 5' RACE reads and shows each CDR3 protein once, DNA omitted. In all, the sample yields around 450,000 distinct CDR3 sequences. Study results and caveats: Healthy co-twins showed greater TCRbeta diversity (inverse Simpson) than IBD patients.

CDR1 and CDR2 (germline): SGHTA, FQGNSA. The CDR3 spans 15 residues. Comment on this clonotype: What it recognizes is unknown.

The gene calls are TRBV7-2 and TRBJ1-5. The TCR comes from a human donor with ulcerative colitis or Crohn's disease, or a healthy co-twin of an affected twin (not recorded which). Sequences were obtained from blood. This CDR3 reads CASSLEGAPNQPQHF.